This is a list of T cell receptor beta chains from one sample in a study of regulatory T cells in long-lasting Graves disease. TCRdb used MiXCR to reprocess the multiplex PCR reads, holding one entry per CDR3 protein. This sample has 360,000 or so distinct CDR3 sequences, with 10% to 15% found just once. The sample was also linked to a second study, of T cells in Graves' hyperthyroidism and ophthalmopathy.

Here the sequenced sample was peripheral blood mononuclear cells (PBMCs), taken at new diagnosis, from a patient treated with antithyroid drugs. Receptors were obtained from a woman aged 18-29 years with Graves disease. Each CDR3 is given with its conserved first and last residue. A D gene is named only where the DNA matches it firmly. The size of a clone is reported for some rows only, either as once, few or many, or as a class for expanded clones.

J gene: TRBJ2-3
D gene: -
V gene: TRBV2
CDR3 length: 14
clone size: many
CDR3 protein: CASSASTSTDTQYF
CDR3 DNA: TGTGCCAGCAGTGCGAGCACAAGCACAGATACGCAGTATTTT

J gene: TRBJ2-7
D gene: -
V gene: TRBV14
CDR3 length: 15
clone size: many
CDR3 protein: CASSQKGHPVAEQYF
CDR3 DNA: TGTGCCAGCAGCCAAAAAGGACACCCCGTAGCCGAGCAGTACTTC

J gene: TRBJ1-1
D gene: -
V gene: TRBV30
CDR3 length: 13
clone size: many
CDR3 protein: CAWKVGEDTEAFF
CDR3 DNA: TGTGCCTGGAAGGTAGGGGAGGACACTGAAGCTTTCTTT

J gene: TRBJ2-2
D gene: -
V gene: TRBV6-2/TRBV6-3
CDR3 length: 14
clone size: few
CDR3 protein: CASSASVYPGELFF
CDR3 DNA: TGTGCCAGCAGTGCGTCGGTATACCCCGGGGAGCTGTTTTTT

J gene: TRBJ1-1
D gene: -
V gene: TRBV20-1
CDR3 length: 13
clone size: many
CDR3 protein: CSAHDSMNTEAFF
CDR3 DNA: TGCAGTGCCCACGACAGTATGAACACTGAAGCTTTCTTT

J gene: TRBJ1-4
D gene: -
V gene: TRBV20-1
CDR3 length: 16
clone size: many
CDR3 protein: CSADSGGRAANEKLFF
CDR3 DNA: TGCAGTGCTGATAGCGGCGGCAGGGCGGCTAATGAAAAACTGTTTTTT

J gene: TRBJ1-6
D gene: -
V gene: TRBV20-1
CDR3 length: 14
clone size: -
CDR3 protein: CSASRGNQNSPLHF
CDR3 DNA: TGCAGTGCTAGTCGAGGAAATCAAAATTCACCCCTCCACTTT

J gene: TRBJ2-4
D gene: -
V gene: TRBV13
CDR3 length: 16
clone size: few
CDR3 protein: CASSLEGDKAKNIQYF
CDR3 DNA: TGTGCCAGCAGCTTAGAAGGAGATAAAGCCAAAAACATTCAGTACTTC

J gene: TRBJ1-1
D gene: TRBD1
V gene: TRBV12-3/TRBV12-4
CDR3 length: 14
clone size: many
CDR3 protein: CASSETGTDTEAFF
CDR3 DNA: TGTGCCAGCAGTGAGACAGGGACAGACACTGAAGCTTTCTTT

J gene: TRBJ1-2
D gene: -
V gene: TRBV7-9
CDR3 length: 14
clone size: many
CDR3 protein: CASSSPGPPYGYTF
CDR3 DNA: TGTGCCAGCAGCTCCCCCGGGCCACCCTATGGCTACACCTTC

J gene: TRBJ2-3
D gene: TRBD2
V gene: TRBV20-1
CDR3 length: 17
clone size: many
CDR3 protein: CSARGLAGGEPTDTQYF
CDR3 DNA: TGCAGTGCTAGAGGACTAGCGGGGGGAGAACCGACAGATACGCAGTATTTT

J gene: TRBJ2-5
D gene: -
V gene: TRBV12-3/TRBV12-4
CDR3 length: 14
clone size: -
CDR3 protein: CASSFGGYEETQYF
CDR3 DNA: TGTGCCAGCAGTTTTGGGGGCTACGAAGAGACCCAGTACTTC

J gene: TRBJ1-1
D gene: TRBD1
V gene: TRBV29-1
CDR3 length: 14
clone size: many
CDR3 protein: CSVEGTGGHTEAFF
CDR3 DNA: TGCAGCGTTGAAGGAACAGGGGGCCACACTGAAGCTTTCTTT

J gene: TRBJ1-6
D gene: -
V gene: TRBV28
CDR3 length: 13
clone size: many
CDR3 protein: CASSSQYFETLHF
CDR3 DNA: TGTGCCAGCAGTTCTCAATACTTCGAGACCCTCCACTTT

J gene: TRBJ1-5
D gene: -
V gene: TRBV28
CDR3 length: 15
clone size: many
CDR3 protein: CASRQRGRMLRPQHF
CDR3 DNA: TGTGCCAGCAGGCAAAGGGGACGGATGCTTAGGCCCCAGCATTTT

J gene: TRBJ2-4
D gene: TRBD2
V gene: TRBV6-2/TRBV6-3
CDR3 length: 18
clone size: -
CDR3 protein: CASLGTSGKFVAKNIQYF
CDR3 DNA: TGTGCCAGCCTCGGGACTAGCGGAAAATTTGTAGCCAAAAACATTCAGTACTTC

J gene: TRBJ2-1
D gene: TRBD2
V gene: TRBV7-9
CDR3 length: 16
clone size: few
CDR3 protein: CASTLAGGPYYNEQFF
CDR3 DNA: TGTGCCAGCACCCTGGCGGGAGGGCCTTACTACAATGAGCAGTTCTTC